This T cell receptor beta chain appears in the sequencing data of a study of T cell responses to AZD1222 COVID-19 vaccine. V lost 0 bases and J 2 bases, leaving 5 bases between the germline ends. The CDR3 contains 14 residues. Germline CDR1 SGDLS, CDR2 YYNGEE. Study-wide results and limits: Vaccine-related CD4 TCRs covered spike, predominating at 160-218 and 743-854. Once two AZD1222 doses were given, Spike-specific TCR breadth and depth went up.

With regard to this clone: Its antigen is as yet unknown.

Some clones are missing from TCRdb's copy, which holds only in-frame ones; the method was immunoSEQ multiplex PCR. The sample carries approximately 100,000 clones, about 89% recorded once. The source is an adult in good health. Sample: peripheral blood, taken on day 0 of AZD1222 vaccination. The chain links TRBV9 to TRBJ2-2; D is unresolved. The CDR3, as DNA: TGTGCCAGCAGCGTAGCGGTTAACACCGGGGAGCTGTTTTTT. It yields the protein CASSVAVNTGELFF.